The 19 T cell receptor beta chains given below trace back to one sample, sequenced in a study of blood T cell repertoires in COVID-19. The table came from immunoSEQ multiplex PCR; TCRdb's copy has only in-frame clones and leaves some out. The table includes 150,000 to 200,000 clones, approximately 87% detected once. Sequencing was carried out using peripheral blood. Every receptor here comes from a man aged 18 to 30 with active or convalescent COVID-19.

The chain carries TRBV13 and TRBJ1-3; D gene ambiguous. The CDR3 runs to 18 residues. The V gene's germline CDR1 is PRHDT and CDR2 FYEKMQ (reference sequence). V gave up 4 bases and J gave up 0 bases, with 19 bases separating them. DNA for the CDR3: TGTGCCAGCAGCTCCCGAAAGAACACAAGAAGCTCTGGAAACACCATATATTTT. Its translation is CASSSRKNTRSSGNTIYF.

This chain links TRBV11-2 with TRBJ1-2; D is undetermined. Germline V gives CDR1 SGHAT, CDR2 FQNNGV. V gave up 5 bases and J gave up 7 bases, with 11 bases separating them. This CDR3 region has 12 residues. For the CDR3, the DNA is TGTGCCAGCAGCCGGGAAGAGAGTGGCTACACCTTC. It specifies CASSREESGYTF.

This clone appeared a few times. The chain has TRBV4-2 and TRBJ2-7; weak D call: TRBD2 (5 bases). The germline V and J ends were trimmed by 3 bases and 3 bases, with 12 bases remaining between them. The length of the CDR3 is 14 residues. The germline gives CDR1 LGHNA, CDR2 YNFKEQ. For the CDR3, the DNA is TGTGCCAGCAGCCAGGCCTCGCGGGTCTACGAGCAGTACTTC. Its protein product is CASSQASRVYEQYF.

This chain uses TRBV9 with TRBJ1-2; TRBD1 aligns across 10 bases. The CDR3 sequence is 15 residues long. Germline V gives CDR1 SGDLS, CDR2 YYNGEE. V shed 3 bases and J 4 bases; nucleotides not matched to a gene: 6. In DNA, the CDR3 is TGTGCCAGCAGCGCGGACAGGGGGTCCTTCTATGGCTACACCTTC. Protein sequence: CASSADRGSFYGYTF.

The rearrangement links TRBV5-6 to TRBJ2-7; a weak D match, TRBD2 (6 bases). The CDR3 consists of 16 residues. Germline V gene sequence: CDR1 SGHDT, CDR2 YYEEEE. The V and J ends lost 0 bases and 3 bases respectively, with 16 bases between them. DNA for the CDR3: TGTGCCAGCAGCTTGGTCGGTGTTCTAGCGAGCTACGAGCAGTACTTC. This gives the protein CASSLVGVLASYEQYF.

V is TRBV28 and J is TRBJ1-1; D not resolved. V was shortened by 6 bases and J by 3 bases, with 23 bases between the two germline ends. CDR1 is MDHEN and CDR2 is SYDVKM in the germline V gene. The CDR3 extends over 17 amino acids. CDR3: CASSRRRLPPWDTEAFF. The CDR3, as DNA: TGTGCCAGCAGCCGGAGACGGTTACCTCCGTGGGACACTGAAGCTTTCTTT.

The chain recombines TRBV29-1 with TRBJ1-2; 10 bases are shared with TRBD1. This CDR3 has 13 amino acids. Germline values: CDR1 SQVTM, CDR2 ANQGSEA. The ends lost 6 bases at V and 4 bases at J; junction bases unmatched: 5. The CDR3 is CSVDRGSIYGYTF. The CDR3 DNA reads as TGCAGCGTGGACAGGGGGTCGATCTATGGCTACACCTTC.

This chain connects TRBV6-4 to TRBJ2-1; TRBD2 aligns across 8 bases. The CDR3 is made up of 15 amino acids. Germline values: CDR1 MRHNA, CDR2 SNTAGT. V gave up 3 bases and J gave up 4 bases; unmatched junction bases: 5. The chain's CDR3 is CASSESASGYNEQFF. The DNA for the CDR3 is TGTGCCAGCAGTGAATCCGCTAGCGGGTACAATGAGCAGTTCTTC.

This clone was recorded once. The genes are TRBV12-5 and TRBJ2-3; D perhaps matches TRBD2 (5 bases). This CDR3 is built from 13 residues. CDR1 and CDR2 (germline): LGHNT, FRNRAP. Trimming left V 6 bases short and J 3 bases short, with 10 bases between. CDR3 sequence reads: CASGVGGTDTQYF. In DNA form, the CDR3 reads TGTGCTAGTGGCGTCGGAGGTACAGATACGCAGTATTTT.

The V call is TRBV7-3, the J call TRBJ1-2, with 10 bases matching TRBD1. This CDR3 is built from 18 residues. Germline V CDR1 and CDR2: SGHTA, FQGTGA. After removal of 1 base from V and 0 bases from J, the junction contained 8 bases not matched to a gene. Here the CDR3 reads CASSLRGDRGPPNYGYTF. DNA of the CDR3: TGTGCCAGCAGCTTAAGGGGAGACAGGGGGCCGCCTAACTATGGCTACACCTTC. Full variable domain (missing parts from reference TRBV7-3 and TRBJ1-2): GAGVSQTPSNKVTEKGKYVELRCDPISGHTALYWYRQSLGQGPEFLIYFQGTGAADDSGLPNDRFFAVRPEGSVSTLKIQRTERGDSAVYLCASSLRGDRGPPNYGYTFGSGTRLTVV.

This clone was found once. The chain employs TRBV9 and TRBJ2-1; 7 positions agree with TRBD2. The trim removed 3 bases at V and 0 bases at J, leaving 6 bases unmatched. Per the germline V gene, CDR1 is SGDLS and CDR2 is YYNGEE. The CDR3 covers 16 residues. The CDR3 DNA follows: TGTGCCAGCAGCGCCTCGGGCGGGAGCTCCTACAATGAGCAGTTCTTC. It specifies CASSASGGSSYNEQFF.

This rearrangement joins TRBV4-2 to TRBJ2-5; D call uncertain. The germline CDR1 and CDR2 sequences are LGHNA and YNFKEQ. The CDR3 covers 14 residues. Trimming removed 4 bases at V and 5 bases at J, with 14 bases between. CDR3 sequence reads: CASSPRERHETQYF. The CDR3 nucleotides read TGTGCCAGCAGCCCAAGAGAACGCCACGAGACCCAGTACTTC.

This clone has a single count. The gene calls are TRBV7-3 and TRBJ2-2, with TRBD2 as a possible D gene (6 bases). V was clipped by 3 bases and J by 3 bases, with 14 bases between them. The CDR3 covers 16 residues. From germline, CDR1 is SGHTA and CDR2 FQGTGA. CDR3 sequence reads: CASSFSPSGDTGELFF. The CDR3 nucleotides read TGTGCCAGCAGCTTTTCTCCGTCGGGGGACACCGGGGAGCTGTTTTTT.

This clone has just a few counts. The rearrangement uses TRBV5-1 and TRBJ1-4, with D possibly matching TRBD1 (6 bases). The CDR3 runs 18 residues. CDR1 is SGHRS and CDR2 is YFSETQ in the germline V gene. The ends were cut back, 4 bases at V and 0 bases at J, with 19 bases in the middle. CDR3 sequence reads: CASSVQPQGPATNEKLFF. The CDR3 nucleotides read TGCGCCAGCAGCGTGCAACCACAGGGACCTGCAACTAATGAAAAACTGTTTTTT.

This rearrangement joins TRBV11-3 to TRBJ2-1; 7 nucleotides match TRBD1. CDR1 is SGHNT and CDR2 is YENEEA in the germline V gene. J lost 5 bases, V lost 2 bases, and 6 bases had no gene match. CDR3 length: 15 residues. The CDR3 bases are TGTGCCAGCAGCTTACCCTTGACAGGGAACAATGAGCAGTTCTTC. Translating gives CASSLPLTGNNEQFF.

In its sample, this clone was seen once. The chain joins TRBV7-9 to TRBJ1-1; 7 bases align to TRBD1. The CDR3 runs 14 residues. In germline, CDR1 is SEHNR, CDR2 FQNEAQ (reference sequence). Trimming removed 3 bases from V and 1 base from J; junction bases left unmatched: 2. Written as DNA, the CDR3 is TGTGCCAGCAGCTTGGGGACAGAGAACACTGAAGCTTTCTTT. Its translation: CASSLGTENTEAFF. The full variable domain, completed using reference TRBV7-9 and TRBJ1-1, is DTGVSQNPRHKITKRGQNVTFRCDPISEHNRLYWYRQTLGQGPEFLTYFQNEAQLEKSRLLSDRFSAERPKGSFSTLEIQRTEQGDSAMYLCASSLGTENTEAFFGQGTRLTVV.

The gene calls are TRBV2 and TRBJ1-1; unclear D gene. V was pared by 3 bases and J by 1 base, with 18 bases between. Germline V gives CDR1 SNHLY, CDR2 FYNNEI. The CDR3 loop spans 17 amino acids. The CDR3 protein is CASSDQALRGTNTEAFF. The CDR3 coding sequence is TGTGCCAGCAGTGATCAGGCCCTCCGTGGCACGAACACTGAAGCTTTCTTT.

The V and J genes are TRBV5-1 and TRBJ2-2; D remains unclear. Germline loops: CDR1 SGHRS, CDR2 YFSETQ. V was pared by 0 bases and J by 4 bases, with 7 bases between. CDR3 length: 14 residues. CDR3 sequence (DNA): TGCGCCAGCAGCTTGGCTCTAACCACCGGGGAGCTGTTTTTT. It yields the protein CASSLALTTGELFF.

The chain joins TRBV7-2 to TRBJ2-3, with a possible D match to TRBD2 (5 bases). The CDR3 is 15 amino acids. The germline CDR1 and CDR2 sequences are SGHTA and FQGNSA. V was shortened by 7 bases and J by 2 bases, with 16 bases between the two germline ends. CDR3 sequence: CASTLIIGNTDTQYF. CDR3 nucleotide sequence: TGTGCCAGCACCCTAATCATCGGGAACACAGATACGCAGTATTTT.